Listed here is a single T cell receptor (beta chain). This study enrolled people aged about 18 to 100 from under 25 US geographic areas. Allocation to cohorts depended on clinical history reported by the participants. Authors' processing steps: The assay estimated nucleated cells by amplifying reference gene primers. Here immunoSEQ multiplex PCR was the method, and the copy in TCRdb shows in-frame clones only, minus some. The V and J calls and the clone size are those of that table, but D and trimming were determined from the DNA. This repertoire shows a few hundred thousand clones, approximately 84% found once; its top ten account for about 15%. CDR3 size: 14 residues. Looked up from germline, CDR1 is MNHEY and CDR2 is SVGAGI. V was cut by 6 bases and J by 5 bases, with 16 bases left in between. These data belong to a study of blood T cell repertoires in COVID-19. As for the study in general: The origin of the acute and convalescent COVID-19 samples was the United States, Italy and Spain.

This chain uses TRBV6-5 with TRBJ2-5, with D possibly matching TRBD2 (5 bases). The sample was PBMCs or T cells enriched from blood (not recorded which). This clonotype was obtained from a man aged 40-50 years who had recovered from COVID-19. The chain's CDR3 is CASRLGNRRETQYF. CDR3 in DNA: TGTGCCAGCAGGCTCGGTAATAGGAGGGAGACCCAGTACTTC.